The 27 T cell receptor beta chains presented below share a single source sample, sequenced in a study of T cell repertoires in cytomegalovirus infection. No antigen has been assigned to these receptors. TCRdb re-called the reads with MiXCR, one entry per CDR3 protein. The data show about 920,000 distinct CDR3 sequences, around 30% seen once. Sequencing was performed on cultured CD8+ T cells from PBMCs, taken from culture after CMV antigen stimulation. All receptors derive from a human donor in good health (CMV status not recorded). Some clones in this sample may be carry-over from other donors' samples.

A note on this clonotype: Germline and junction disagree at one end, which may indicate a read error. The chain uses TRBV7-7 and TRBJ1-4; TRBD1 aligns across 9 bases. This CDR3 has 14 residues. Per the germline V gene, CDR1 is SSHAT and CDR2 is FNYEAQ (reference sequence). The CDR3 protein is CASSPGTGMEKLFF. As DNA, the CDR3 is TGTGCTAGCAGTCCCGGGACAGGGATGGAAAAACTGTTTTTT. Supplemented by reference TRBV7-7 and TRBJ1-4, the full variable domain reads GAGVSQSPRYKVTKRGQDVTLRCDPISSHATLYWYQQALGQGPEFLTYFNYEAQPDKSGLPSDRFSAERPEGSISTLTIQRTEQRDSAMYRCASSPGTGMEKLFFGSGTQLSVL.

The chain employs TRBV7-9 and TRBJ1-4, with 9 positions matching TRBD1. The germline V gene has CDR1 SEHNR and CDR2 FQNEAQ (reference sequence). The junction had 13 bases not matched to a gene; V was cut back by 5 bases and J by 12 bases. The CDR3 has 15 residues. The CDR3 DNA follows: TGTGCCAGCAGCAATAACCGGGACAGGGAAGGAGAACTGTTTTTT. Translation gives CASSNNRDREGELFF.

V usage is TRBV13 and J usage is TRBJ1-1, with D perhaps matching TRBD1 (6 bases). CDR3 length equals 15 residues. Germline V CDR1 and CDR2: PRHDT, FYEKMQ (reference sequence). V was pared by 3 bases and J by 4 bases, with 15 bases between. The chain's CDR3 is CASSFFTSGATEAFF. The CDR3 nucleotides read TGTGCCAGCAGCTTTTTTACCTCGGGGGCCACTGAAGCTTTCTTT.

There are many counts of this clonotype. The chain employs TRBV19 and TRBJ1-2; maybe TRBD1 (5 bases). V gave up 3 bases and J gave up 3 bases, with 11 bases separating them. There are 14 residues in the CDR3. Germline CDR1 LNHDA, CDR2 SQIVND (reference sequence). For the CDR3, the DNA is TGTGCCAGTAGTATGGGGCCGGGAGACTATGGCTACACCTTC. Translation: CASSMGPGDYGYTF.

This clonotype was counted between two and nine times. The chain employs TRBV6-5 and TRBJ2-1, with a weak D call TRBD2 (6 bases). CDR1 is MNHEY, CDR2 SVGAGI, per germline. There are 16 residues in the CDR3. V lost 0 bases and J lost 0, with 9 bases in between. The CDR3: CASSYSWDSSYNEQFF. The CDR3 DNA reads as TGTGCCAGCAGTTACTCGTGGGACTCCTCCTACAATGAGCAGTTCTTC.

The sample holds a few counts of this clonotype. The rearrangement uses TRBV19 and TRBJ1-1; perhaps TRBD1 as D (5 bases). V dropped 0 bases and J dropped 4 bases, with 9 bases sitting between them. In germline, CDR1 is LNHDA, CDR2 SQIVND (reference sequence). The CDR3 consists of 14 residues. The CDR3 spells CASSIDGGATEAFF. CDR3 bases: TGTGCCAGTAGTATAGATGGCGGGGCCACTGAAGCTTTCTTT.

This clonotype was found a few times. This rearrangement joins TRBV12-3 or TRBV12-4 to TRBJ2-7; TRBD1 agrees at 7 bases. This CDR3 has 12 amino acids. Trimming took 7 bases from V and 3 from J; bases not matched to a gene: 3. Here the CDR3 reads CASTDRDYEQYF. CDR3 nucleotides: TGTGCCAGCACCGACAGGGACTACGAGCAGTACTTC.

The J gene is TRBJ1-1, the V gene TRBV12-5; D ambiguous. The germline V gene encodes CDR1 LGHNT and CDR2 FRNRAP. The CDR3 spans 11 residues. V lost 3 bases and J 4 bases, leaving 3 bases between the germline ends. In nucleotides, the CDR3 is TGTGCTAGTGGTTTTGGCACTGAAGCTTTCTTT. Translated, it gives CASGFGTEAFF.

This sequence joins TRBV7-6 and TRBJ1-2, with D unclear. Germline V gives CDR1 SGHVS, CDR2 FNYEAQ. V dropped 4 bases and J dropped 1 base, with 7 bases sitting between them. CDR3 length: 13 residues. The CDR3 DNA reads as TGTGCCAGCAGCTCGGACTTTAACTATGGCTACACCTTC. Translated: CASSSDFNYGYTF. The full variable domain, rest sourced from reference TRBV7-6 and TRBJ1-2, is GAGVSQSPRYKVTKRGQDVALRCDPISGHVSLYWYRQALGQGPEFLTYFNYEAQQDKSGLPNDRFSAERPEGSISTLTIQRTEQRDSAMYRCASSSDFNYGYTFGSGTRLTVV.

This chain links TRBV12-3 or TRBV12-4 with TRBJ2-7, with D unresolved. The V end was cut by 5 bases, the J end by 6 bases, with 11 bases between. The CDR3 is 12 amino acids. The CDR3 nucleotides read TGTGCCAGCAGTCTCCGGACGGGCGAGCAGTACTTC. Encoded protein: CASSLRTGEQYF.

This sequence joins TRBV24-1 and TRBJ2-2, with 7 bases matching TRBD1. V shed 0 bases, J shed 1 base, and the junction held 1 base outside the gene matches. Germline-derived CDR1 and CDR2 are KGHDR and SFDVKD. The CDR3 consists of 16 residues. The CDR3 DNA reads as TGTGCCACCAGTGATTTGAGGACAGGGAACACCGGGGAGCTGTTTTTT. This codes for CATSDLRTGNTGELFF.

This clonotype was recorded a few times. This sequence joins TRBV5-4 and TRBJ2-3, with D possibly being TRBD2 (5 bases). The CDR3 extends over 17 amino acids. The germline V gene encodes CDR1 SGHNT and CDR2 YYREEE (reference sequence). V lost 2 bases to trimming and J lost 6 bases, with 22 bases between them. The CDR3 DNA reads as TGTGCCAGCAGCTTTTGGGAGAAGCTCATATCTGGGGATACGCAGTATTTT. Protein product: CASSFWEKLISGDTQYF.

This clonotype was counted only a few times. V is TRBV6-2 or TRBV6-3 and J is TRBJ1-2, with 7 bases that match TRBD1. CDR3 length: 14 residues. CDR1 and CDR2 (germline): MNHEY, SVGEGT. The V segment lost 5 bases and the J segment 6 bases; nucleotides outside the gene matches: 9. CDR3 loop: CASSKPRTGDGYTF. The CDR3 DNA reads TGTGCCAGCAGTAAACCGCGGACAGGCGATGGCTACACCTTC.

V is TRBV7-9 and J is TRBJ1-5; no reliable D call. This CDR3 has 16 residues. With 3 bases removed from V and 0 bases from J, the gap between germline ends came to 12 bases. Per the germline V gene, CDR1 is SEHNR and CDR2 is FQNEAQ (reference sequence). The CDR3 sequence: CASSLRTEDSNQPQHF. The CDR3 nucleotides read TGTGCCAGCAGCTTGAGGACGGAAGATAGCAATCAGCCCCAGCATTTT.

This rearrangement joins TRBV7-3 to TRBJ2-4, with D uncertain. The CDR3 has 14 residues. Trimming left V 3 bases short and J 1 base short, with 7 bases between. CDR1 is SGHTA and CDR2 is FQGTGA in the germline V gene. The CDR3 DNA is TGTGCCAGCAGCTTCGCCAGGGCCAAAAACATTCAGTACTTC. Translated: CASSFARAKNIQYF.

The table lists this clonotype with a few counts. The chain combines TRBV7-9 with TRBJ1-6; TRBD1 aligns across 8 bases. The CDR3 consists of 19 residues. The V gene's germline CDR1 is SEHNR and CDR2 FQNEAQ (reference sequence). With 1 base clipped from V and 4 bases from J, the junction kept 12 bases outside the gene matches. CDR3 amino acids: CASSLVDRELTWYNSPLHF. Written as DNA, the CDR3 is TGTGCCAGCAGCTTAGTGGACAGGGAACTGACGTGGTATAATTCACCCCTCCACTTT.

This clonotype was picked up many times. The chain carries TRBV7-2 and TRBJ2-1; 8 bases align to TRBD2. After removal of 4 bases from V and 0 bases from J, the junction contained 8 bases not matched to a gene. The CDR3 runs 17 residues. Germline V lookup: CDR1 SGHTA, CDR2 FQGNSA. CDR3: CASSSGPGTSSYNEQFF. Written as DNA, the CDR3 is TGTGCCAGCAGCTCAGGGCCCGGGACTAGCTCCTACAATGAGCAGTTCTTC.

This clonotype came up a few times. The genes are TRBV4-1 and TRBJ1-2; no clear D gene. The CDR3 loop spans 13 amino acids. Germline V gene data show CDR1 as MGHRA and CDR2 as YSYEKL. V was cut by 2 bases and J by 10 bases, with 14 bases left in between. The DNA for the CDR3 is TGCGCCAGCAGCCAAAACGAGCTGGAACACTACACCTTC. Amino acid sequence: CASSQNELEHYTF.

Points on this clonotype: At one of its ends the junction is not consistent with the germline gene, which may arise from a read error. The chain employs TRBV7-6 and TRBJ2-5, with a tentative D call TRBD1 (7 bases). This CDR3 region has 15 residues. The germline V gene has CDR1 SGHVS and CDR2 FNYEAQ. This CDR3 reads CASSFRTGGEETQYF. The CDR3, as DNA: TGTGCTAGCAGCTTTCGGACAGGAGGGGAGGAGACCCAGTACTTC.

The chain links TRBV5-5 to TRBJ1-5, with a possible D match to TRBD1 (6 bases). V lost 4 bases, J lost 1 base, and 9 bases lay in between. The CDR3 sequence is 14 residues long. Germline assignment: CDR1 SGHKS and CDR2 YYEKEE (reference sequence). Here the CDR3 reads CASSAGTSNQPQHF. The CDR3 DNA reads TGTGCCAGCAGCGCAGGGACAAGCAATCAGCCCCAGCATTTT. The full variable domain, in which reference TRBV5-5 and TRBJ1-5 provide the parts outside the CDR3, is DAGVTQSPTHLIKTRGQQVTLRCSPISGHKSVSWYQQVLGQGPQFIFQYYEKEERGRGNFPDRFSARQFPNYSSELNVNALLLGDSALYLCASSAGTSNQPQHFGDGTRLSIL.

The chain employs TRBV4-1 and TRBJ2-2; D remains ambiguous. Trimming removed 2 bases from V and 5 bases from J, with 15 bases in between. The germline gives CDR1 MGHRA, CDR2 YSYEKL. There are 16 residues in the CDR3. The CDR3 DNA is TGCGCCAGCAGCCAACGCCCCGTCGGCCTTACCGGGGAGCTGTTTTTT. Protein: CASSQRPVGLTGELFF.

As regards this clonotype: A much larger clonotype is one base distant, so this may be a read error. The chain recombines TRBV7-1 with TRBJ1-4; possible D gene TRBD1, 5 bases. TRBV7-1 is annotated as an ORF whose role is uncertain. CDR3 length equals 15 residues. V lost 10 bases and J lost 9, with 24 bases in between. The CDR3 here is CATGGGDRIRKKLFF. For the CDR3, the DNA is TGTGCCACCGGGGGGGGAGACAGAATCCGTAAAAAACTGTTTTTT.

The rearrangement links TRBV28 to TRBJ2-4, with no clear D. The CDR3 covers 16 residues. V was cut by 6 bases and J by 1 base, with 16 bases left in between. CDR1 and CDR2 from the germline V gene are MDHEN and SYDVKM. The CDR3 here is CASSLSEYYAKNIQYF. DNA of the CDR3: TGTGCCAGCAGCCTATCGGAGTATTACGCCAAAAACATTCAGTACTTC.

This clonotype was detected only a few times. The V call is TRBV29-1, the J call TRBJ2-7, with a possible D match to TRBD1 (5 bases). The ends were cut back, 1 base at V and 0 bases at J, with 10 bases in the middle. The V gene's germline CDR1 is SQVTM and CDR2 ANQGSEA. The CDR3 is made up of 14 amino acids. Here the CDR3 reads CSVEGRGGSYEQYF. The CDR3 DNA reads TGCAGCGTTGAAGGAAGGGGTGGCTCCTACGAGCAGTACTTC.

This clonotype was seen a few times. A read error is possible here, since a much larger clone lies one base away. This sequence joins TRBV7-9 and TRBJ1-1, with TRBD1 identical over 8 bases. The V segment lost 2 bases and the J segment 1 base; nucleotides outside the gene matches: 3. Germline V gene lookup returns CDR1 SEHNR and CDR2 FQNEAQ (reference sequence). The CDR3 consists of 15 residues. The CDR3 spells CASSLRTGTNTEAFF. The CDR3 bases are TGTGCCAGCAGCTTACGGACAGGGACGAACACTGAAGCTTTCTTT.

The J gene is TRBJ1-2, the V gene TRBV19; no firm D call. The V end lost 1 base, the J end lost 2 bases, and 17 bases lay between the germline ends. Germline V gene lookup returns CDR1 LNHDA and CDR2 SQIVND (reference sequence). This CDR3 is 17 amino acids long. CDR3 amino acids: CASSIGTWERLNYGYTF. The CDR3 DNA reads as TGTGCCAGTAGTATAGGAACCTGGGAACGTTTAAACTATGGCTACACCTTC.

The rearrangement joins TRBV2 to TRBJ1-5; D call uncertain. The ends were cut back, 2 bases at V and 4 bases at J, with 9 bases in the middle. Germline V gene data show CDR1 as SNHLY and CDR2 as FYNNEI. The CDR3 length is 14 residues. The CDR3 is CASSENPTNQPQHF. CDR3 sequence (DNA): TGTGCCAGCAGTGAAAATCCTACGAATCAGCCCCAGCATTTT. The full variable domain, completed using reference TRBV2 and TRBJ1-5, is EPEVTQTPSHQVTQMGQEVILRCVPISNHLYFYWYRQILGQKVEFLVSFYNNEISEKSEIFDDQFSVERPDGSNFTLKIRSTKLEDSAMYFCASSENPTNQPQHFGDGTRLSIL.